The present TCR beta chain was sequenced within a study of T cells after yellow fever vaccination. Study findings and constraints: CD4 and CD8 compartments shared a small share of clonotypes.

TCR cDNA, made by 5'RACE template switching, carried an added universal primer site and UMIs. From the 5' RACE reads, TCRdb called clonotypes with MiXCR, one entry per CDR3 protein. The data contain fewer than 100,000 distinct CDR3 sequences, about 8.4% of them singletons. The table lists this clonotype with a few counts. The CDR3 is 19 amino acids. CDR1 is SGHRS and CDR2 is YFSETQ in the germline V gene. V lost 4 bases, J lost 5 bases, and 20 bases stayed unmatched. The chain couples TRBV5-1 to TRBJ2-2; 7 bases map to TRBD2. This receptor was obtained from a man between 18 and 35 years old who received the YFV17D yellow fever vaccine. The sequences come from CD8+ T cells not binding an NS4B(214-222) dextramer, sorted from PBMCs, collected approximately 16 days after the first yellow fever vaccination. CDR3 sequence reads: CASSPMPSGALEYTGELFF. CDR3 DNA sequence: TGCGCCAGCAGCCCGATGCCCAGCGGGGCCTTAGAGTATACCGGGGAGCTGTTTTTT.